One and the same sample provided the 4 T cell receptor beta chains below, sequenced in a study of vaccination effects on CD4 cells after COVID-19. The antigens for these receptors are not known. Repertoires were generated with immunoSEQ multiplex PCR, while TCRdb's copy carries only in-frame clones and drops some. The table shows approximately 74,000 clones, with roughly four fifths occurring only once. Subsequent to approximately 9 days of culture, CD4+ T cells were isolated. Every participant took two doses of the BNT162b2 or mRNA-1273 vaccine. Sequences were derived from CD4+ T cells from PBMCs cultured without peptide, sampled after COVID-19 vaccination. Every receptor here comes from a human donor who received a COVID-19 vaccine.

Written as DNA, the CDR3 is TGTGCCAGCAGCTTAGTGACAGGCTCCTACAATGAGCAGTTCTTC. Residues: CASSLVTGSYNEQFF. The chain recombines TRBV11-2 with TRBJ2-1, with D perhaps TRBD1 (6 bases). Trimming left V 1 base short and J 0 bases short, with 7 bases between. The CDR3 extends over 15 amino acids. The germline gives CDR1 SGHAT, CDR2 FQNNGV.

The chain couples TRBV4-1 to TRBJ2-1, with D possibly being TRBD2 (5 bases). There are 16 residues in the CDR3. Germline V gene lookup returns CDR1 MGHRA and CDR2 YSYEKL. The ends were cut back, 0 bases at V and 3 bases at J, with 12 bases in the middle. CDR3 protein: CASSQDRTPLYNEQFF. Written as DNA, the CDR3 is TGCGCCAGCAGCCAAGATCGGACTCCCCTCTACAATGAGCAGTTCTTC.

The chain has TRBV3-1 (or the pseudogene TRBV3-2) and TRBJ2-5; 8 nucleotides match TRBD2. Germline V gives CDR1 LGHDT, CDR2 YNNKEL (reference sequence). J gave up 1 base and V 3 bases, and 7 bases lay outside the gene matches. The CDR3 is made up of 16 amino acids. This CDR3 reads CASSHRLAGSQETQYF. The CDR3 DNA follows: TGTGCCAGCAGCCACCGTTTAGCGGGGAGCCAAGAGACCCAGTACTTC.

The CDR3 spells CASSLGQGRNNQPQHF. The CDR3 region has the DNA TGTGCCAGCAGCTTGGGACAGGGTAGGAACAATCAGCCCCAGCATTTT. The chain combines TRBV5-6 with TRBJ1-5; 7 nucleotides match TRBD1. The CDR3 has 16 residues. Germline-derived CDR1 and CDR2 are SGHDT and YYEEEE. V shed 0 bases, J shed 3 bases, and the junction held 6 bases outside the gene matches.